This T cell receptor beta chain stems from a study of T cell repertoires in cytomegalovirus infection. A word on this clonotype: The antigen is not known.

Trimming removed 6 bases from V and 8 bases from J, with 13 bases in between. CDR1 and CDR2 from the germline V gene are MNHNS and SASEGT. The CDR3 extends over 12 amino acids. Via MiXCR, TCRdb re-called the reads, giving one row per CDR3 protein. Of about 920,000 distinct CDR3 sequences in the sample, around 29% were seen once. The chain carries TRBV6-1 and TRBJ1-1, with a tentative D call TRBD1 (5 bases). The source material was cultured CD8+ T cells from PBMCs, sampled from culture after CMV antigen stimulation. The TCR sequence derives from a human donor in good health (CMV status not recorded). Some clones in this sample may be carry-over from other donors' samples. CDR3 coding DNA: TGTGCCAGCAGCAGCAGGGCAGTCGAAGCTTTCTTT. It encodes CASSSRAVEAFF.